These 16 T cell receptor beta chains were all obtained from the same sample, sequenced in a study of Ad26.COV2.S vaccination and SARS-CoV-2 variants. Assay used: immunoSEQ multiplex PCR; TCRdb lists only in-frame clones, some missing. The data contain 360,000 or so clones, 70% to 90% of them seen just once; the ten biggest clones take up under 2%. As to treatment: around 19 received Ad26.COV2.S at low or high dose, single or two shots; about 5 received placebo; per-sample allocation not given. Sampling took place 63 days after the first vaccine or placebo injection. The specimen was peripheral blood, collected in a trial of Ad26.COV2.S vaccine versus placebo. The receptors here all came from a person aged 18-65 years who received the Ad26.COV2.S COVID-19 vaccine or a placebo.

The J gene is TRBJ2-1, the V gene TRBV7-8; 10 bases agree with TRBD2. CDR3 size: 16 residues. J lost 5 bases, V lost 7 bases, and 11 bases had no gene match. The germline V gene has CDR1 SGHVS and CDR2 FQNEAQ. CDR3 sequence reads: CASTKGPSGSNNEQFF. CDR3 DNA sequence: TGTGCCAGCACCAAGGGTCCTAGCGGGAGCAACAATGAGCAGTTCTTC.

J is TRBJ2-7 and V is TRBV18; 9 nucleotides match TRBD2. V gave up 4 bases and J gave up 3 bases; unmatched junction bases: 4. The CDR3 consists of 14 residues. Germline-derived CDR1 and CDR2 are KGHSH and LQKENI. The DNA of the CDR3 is TGTGCCAGCTCACGTAGCGGGAGTAGCTACGAGCAGTACTTC. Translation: CASSRSGSSYEQYF.

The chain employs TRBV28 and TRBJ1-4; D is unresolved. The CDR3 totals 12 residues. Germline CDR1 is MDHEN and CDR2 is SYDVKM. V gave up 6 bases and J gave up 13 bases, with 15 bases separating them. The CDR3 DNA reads TGTGCCAGCAGGGGCGTCAGGTTGGGACTGTTTTTT. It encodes CASRGVRLGLFF. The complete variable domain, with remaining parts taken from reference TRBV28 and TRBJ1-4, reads DVKVTQSSRYLVKRTGEKVFLECVQDMDHENMFWYRQDPGLGLRLIYFSYDVKMKEKGDIPEGYSVSREKKERFSLILESASTNQTSMYLCASRGVRLGLFFGSGTQLSVL.

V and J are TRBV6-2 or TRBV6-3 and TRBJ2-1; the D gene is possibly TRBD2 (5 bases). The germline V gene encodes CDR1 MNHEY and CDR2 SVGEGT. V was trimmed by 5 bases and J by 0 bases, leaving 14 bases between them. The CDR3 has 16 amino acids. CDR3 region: CASSKSRDPSYNEQFF. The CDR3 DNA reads TGTGCCAGCAGTAAAAGTCGGGATCCCTCCTACAATGAGCAGTTCTTC.

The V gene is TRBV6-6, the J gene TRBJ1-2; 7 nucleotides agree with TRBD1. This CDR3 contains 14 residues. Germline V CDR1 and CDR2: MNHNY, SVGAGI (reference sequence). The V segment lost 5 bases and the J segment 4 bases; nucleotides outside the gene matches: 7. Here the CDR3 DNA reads TGTGCCAGCAGTAAGGGACAGTTGAGCTATGGCTACACCTTC. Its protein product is CASSKGQLSYGYTF.

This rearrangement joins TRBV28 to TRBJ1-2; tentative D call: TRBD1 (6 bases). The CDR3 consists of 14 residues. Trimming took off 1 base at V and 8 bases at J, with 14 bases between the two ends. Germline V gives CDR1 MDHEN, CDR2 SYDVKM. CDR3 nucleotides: TGTGCCAGCAGTTTATTGGGGGGCGCAAGGGGCTACACCTTC. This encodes CASSLLGGARGYTF.

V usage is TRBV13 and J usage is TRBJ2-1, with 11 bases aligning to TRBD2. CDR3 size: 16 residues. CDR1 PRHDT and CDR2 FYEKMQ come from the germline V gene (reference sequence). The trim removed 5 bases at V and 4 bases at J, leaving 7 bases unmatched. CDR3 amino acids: CASSPHTSGSYNEQFF. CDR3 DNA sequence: TGTGCCAGCAGCCCCCATACTAGCGGGAGTTACAATGAGCAGTTCTTC.

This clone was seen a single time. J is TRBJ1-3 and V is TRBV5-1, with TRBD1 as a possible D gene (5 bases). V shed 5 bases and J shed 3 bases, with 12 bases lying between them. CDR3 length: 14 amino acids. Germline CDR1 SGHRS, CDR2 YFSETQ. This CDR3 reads CASRPQGLGNTIYF. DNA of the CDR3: TGCGCCAGCAGGCCGCAGGGACTTGGAAACACCATATATTTT.

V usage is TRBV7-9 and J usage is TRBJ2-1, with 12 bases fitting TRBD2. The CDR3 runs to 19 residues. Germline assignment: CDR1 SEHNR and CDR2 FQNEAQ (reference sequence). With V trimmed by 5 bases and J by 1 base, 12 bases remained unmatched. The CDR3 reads CASSLGTSGWRESYNEQFF. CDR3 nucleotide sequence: TGTGCCAGCAGCCTTGGGACTAGCGGGTGGAGGGAATCCTACAATGAGCAGTTCTTC.

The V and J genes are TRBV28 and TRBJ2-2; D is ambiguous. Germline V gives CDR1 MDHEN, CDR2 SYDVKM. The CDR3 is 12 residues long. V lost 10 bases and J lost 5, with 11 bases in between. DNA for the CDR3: TGTGCCACCACTGGTATTACCGGGGAGCTGTTTTTT. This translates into CATTGITGELFF.

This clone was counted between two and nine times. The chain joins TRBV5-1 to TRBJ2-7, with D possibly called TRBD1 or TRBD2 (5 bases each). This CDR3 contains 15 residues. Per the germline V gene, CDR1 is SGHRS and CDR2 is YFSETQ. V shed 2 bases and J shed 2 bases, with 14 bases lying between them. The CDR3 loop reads CASSFNGGDTYEQYF. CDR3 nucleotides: TGCGCCAGCAGCTTTAATGGGGGAGACACCTACGAGCAGTACTTC.

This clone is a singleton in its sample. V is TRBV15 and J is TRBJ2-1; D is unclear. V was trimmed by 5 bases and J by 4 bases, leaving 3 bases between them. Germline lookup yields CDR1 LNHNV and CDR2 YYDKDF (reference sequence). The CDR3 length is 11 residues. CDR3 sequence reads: CATSQYNEQFF. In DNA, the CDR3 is TGTGCCACCAGCCAATACAATGAGCAGTTCTTC.

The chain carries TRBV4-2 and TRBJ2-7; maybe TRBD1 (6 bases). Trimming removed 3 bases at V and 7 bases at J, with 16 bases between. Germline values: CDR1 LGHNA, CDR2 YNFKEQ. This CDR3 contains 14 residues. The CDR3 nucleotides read TGTGCCAGCAGCCAGGTTCCAGGGGTAGGAGAGCAGTACTTC. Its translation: CASSQVPGVGEQYF.

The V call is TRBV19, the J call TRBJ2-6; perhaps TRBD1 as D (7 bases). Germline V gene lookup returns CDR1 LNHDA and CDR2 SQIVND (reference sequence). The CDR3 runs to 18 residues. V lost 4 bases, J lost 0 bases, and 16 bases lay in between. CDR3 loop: CASSTGDSLVSGANVLTF. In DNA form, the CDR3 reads TGTGCCAGTAGTACGGGGGACAGCTTAGTCTCTGGGGCCAACGTCCTGACTTTC.

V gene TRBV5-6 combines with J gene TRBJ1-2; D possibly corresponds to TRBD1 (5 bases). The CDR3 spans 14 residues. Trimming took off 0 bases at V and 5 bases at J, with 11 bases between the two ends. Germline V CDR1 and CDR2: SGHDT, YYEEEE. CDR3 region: CASSLGDREYGYTF. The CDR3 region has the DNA TGTGCCAGCAGCTTGGGGGACCGGGAGTATGGCTACACCTTC.

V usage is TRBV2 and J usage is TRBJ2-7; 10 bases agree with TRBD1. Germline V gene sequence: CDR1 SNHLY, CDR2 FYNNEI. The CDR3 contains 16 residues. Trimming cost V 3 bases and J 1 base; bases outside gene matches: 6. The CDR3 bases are TGTGCCAGCAGTGAGATGGGACAGGGGAAGTCCTACGAGCAGTACTTC. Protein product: CASSEMGQGKSYEQYF.